This is a list of T cell receptor beta chains from one sample in a study of T cells in Graves' hyperthyroidism and ophthalmopathy. TCRdb reprocessed the multiplex PCR reads via MiXCR and lists one record per CDR3 protein. The sample lists around 350,000 distinct CDR3 sequences, over 15% occurring once. Specimen: blood. These receptor sequences come from a young woman with Graves' hyperthyroidism. Both conserved end residues are part of each CDR3. D genes are given only for firm matches. Clone size is not always given. Where it is, it says once, few, many or a class for expanded clones.

TRBV7-3,.,12,TRBJ2-5,.,TGTGCCAGCAGTAACCACCAAGAGACCCAGTACTTC,CASSNHQETQYF
TRBV27,many,15,TRBJ1-2,.,TGTGCCAGCAGTTTACTGGGCGGGGGAGGGTATGGCTACACCTTC,CASSLLGGGGYGYTF
TRBV2,many,16,TRBJ1-5,.,TGTGCCAGCAGTAGGGAGGGCAGGGGACTAAATCAGCCCCAGCATTTT,CASSREGRGLNQPQHF
TRBV20-1,many,18,TRBJ2-5,TRBD2,TGCAGTGCTAGAGATATACGGCGGGAGCGGGGGGGCCGTGAGACCCAGTACTTC,CSARDIRRERGGRETQYF
TRBV5-1,many,14,TRBJ1-1,.,TGCGCCAGCAGCTCCAGGGGAAGCGACACTGAAGCTTTCTTT,CASSSRGSDTEAFF
TRBV2,.,13,TRBJ2-7,TRBD1,TGTGCCAGCAGACAGGGGGCCTTCTCCGAGCAGTACTTC,CASRQGAFSEQYF
TRBV20-1,many,11,TRBJ2-5,.,TGCAGTGCTAGGCGGGGAGAGACCCAGTACTTC,CSARRGETQYF
TRBV12-3/TRBV12-4,many,14,TRBJ1-5,.,TGTGCCAGCAGTTTACAGTCCTTGAGAGGGCCCCAGCATTTT,CASSLQSLRGPQHF
TRBV7-9,many,13,TRBJ1-1,.,TGTGCCAGCAGCTCACGACAGCTCACTGAAGCTTTCTTT,CASSSRQLTEAFF
TRBV24-1,many,16,TRBJ1-5,.,TGTGCCACCAGTGACCCCAGTACGGGGGGCGGGCAGCCCCAGCATTTT,CATSDPSTGGGQPQHF
TRBV11-2,.,15,TRBJ1-2,TRBD1,TGTGCCAGCAGCTTAGACCGGACAGGACGCTATGGCTACACCTTC,CASSLDRTGRYGYTF
TRBV6-1,.,15,TRBJ2-5,.,TGTGCCAGCACTGAAGGTGCAGGGGGGTCAGAGACCCAGTACTTC,CASTEGAGGSETQYF
TRBV2,many,14,TRBJ1-1,TRBD1,TGTGCCAGCAGTGAACGCAGGGGGCACACTGAAGCTTTCTTT,CASSERRGHTEAFF
TRBV15,many,13,TRBJ2-7,.,TGTGCCACCAGCAGAGATAGGACCGGAGAGCAGTACTTC,CATSRDRTGEQYF
TRBV30,many,14,TRBJ1-1,.,TGTGCCTGGAGTGTGAGGAGGGGTGGCACTGAAGCTTTCTTT,CAWSVRRGGTEAFF
TRBV20-1,few,16,TRBJ1-6,.,TGCAGTGCTAGGTTACAGACTTTCTCCTATAATTCACCCCTCCACTTT,CSARLQTFSYNSPLHF
TRBV5-1,few,16,TRBJ2-7,.,TGCGCCAGCAGCTTGGCCCAGGGCCCCCCCTCCTACGAGCAGTACTTC,CASSLAQGPPSYEQYF
TRBV12-3/TRBV12-4,many,13,TRBJ2-5,TRBD1,TGTGCCAGCACCTATACAGGGGAAGAGACCCAGTACTTC,CASTYTGEETQYF
TRBV15,many,16,TRBJ2-5,TRBD1,TGTGCCACCAGCAGCCCGAGACAGGGGGCCTTAGAGACCCAGTACTTC,CATSSPRQGALETQYF
TRBV20-1,many,14,TRBJ1-2,.,TGCAGTGCTAGAGATCTCGGGGGAATGGGGGGCTACACCTTC,CSARDLGGMGGYTF
TRBV24-1,.,17,TRBJ2-2,.,TGTGCCACCAGTGATGAAGGCCCTCTAGCGAACACCGGGGAGCTGTTTTTT,CATSDEGPLANTGELFF
TRBV2,.,11,TRBJ2-5,.,TGTGCCAGCGGATTAAGGGTTCCCCAGTACTTC,CASGLRVPQYF
TRBV28,many,15,TRBJ1-5,.,TGTGCCAGCAGTTTTGTGACCCAGTTAAATCAGCCCCAGCATTTT,CASSFVTQLNQPQHF
TRBV29-1,many,13,TRBJ2-6,.,TGCAGCGTCCGACTGTCGGGGGCCAACGTCCTGACTTTC,CSVRLSGANVLTF
TRBV5-1,many,15,TRBJ1-3,.,TGCGCCAGCAGCTTGGACGGAGACTCTGGAAACACCATATATTTT,CASSLDGDSGNTIYF
TRBV12-3/TRBV12-4,many,17,TRBJ1-2,.,TGTGCCAGCAGTTTAATTGCGCATTTAGAGGGGAGGGGTGGCTACACCTTC,CASSLIAHLEGRGGYTF
TRBV18,few,13,TRBJ1-1,.,TGTGCCAGCTCACCTTACGTGAACACTGAAGCTTTCTTT,CASSPYVNTEAFF
TRBV5-1,many,17,TRBJ2-7,TRBD2,TGCGCCAGCAGCTCAAAGGGACTAGCGGGGGGCCTTCTGGAGCAGTACTTC,CASSSKGLAGGLLEQYF
TRBV6-5,medium-sized,12,TRBJ1-2,.,TGTGCCAGCAGTTACTCGAGTGGTGGCTACACCTTC,CASSYSSGGYTF
TRBV30,many,11,TRBJ2-7,.,TGTGCCTGGATGCGGGGCTACGAGCAGTACTTC,CAWMRGYEQYF
TRBV6-1,few,13,TRBJ1-5,TRBD1,TGTGCCACCATCGACAGGGTTTATCAGCCTCAGCATTTT,CATIDRVYQPQHF
TRBV20-1,.,15,TRBJ2-7,.,TGCAGTGCTAGAGATCGGGGAAGGCCCTCCTACGAGCAGTACTTC,CSARDRGRPSYEQYF
TRBV12-5,.,15,TRBJ1-3,.,TGTGCTAAGACCCCCCCAGGGAACTCTGGAAACACCATATATTTT,CAKTPPGNSGNTIYF
TRBV6-5,.,15,TRBJ1-1,.,TGTGCCAGCAGTTACTCTTTCCGGAGGAACACTGAAGCTTTCTTT,CASSYSFRRNTEAFF
TRBV20-1,many,12,TRBJ2-7,.,TGCAGTGCTAGGATAAGCGGTTACGAGCAGTACTTC,CSARISGYEQYF
TRBV6-1,many,15,TRBJ1-1,.,TGTGCCAGCAGTGATCGTCCGGGTATGAACACTGAAGCTTTCTTT,CASSDRPGMNTEAFF
TRBV3-1,many,16,TRBJ2-5,.,TGTGCCAGCAGCCAAGAGGTGGGGCGCGAAGGCGGGACCCAGTACTTC,CASSQEVGREGGTQYF
TRBV4-1,.,14,TRBJ2-7,.,TGCGCCAGCAGCCATTCCGGGAGATCCTACGAGCAGTACTTC,CASSHSGRSYEQYF
TRBV27,many,13,TRBJ2-7,.,TGTGCCAGCAGTTTACCCCCCCCCTCTCGGCAGTACTTC,CASSLPPPSRQYF
TRBV7-9,many,15,TRBJ1-2,.,TGTGCCAGCAGCCCTGGACAAACAGGCGCATATGGCTACACCTTC,CASSPGQTGAYGYTF
TRBV12-3/TRBV12-4,many,13,TRBJ1-1,.,TGTGCCAGCAGACTCAAAGGGCCCACTGAAGCTTTCTTT,CASRLKGPTEAFF
TRBV20-1,.,17,TRBJ2-7,.,TGCAGTGCCCCCCCCGCGGCTCGCACCGGACCTTACGATCAGCAGTACTTC,CSAPPAARTGPYDQQYF
TRBV29-1,many,11,TRBJ1-1,.,TGCAGCGTTGAAAGGAACACTGAAGCTTTCTTT,CSVERNTEAFF
TRBV20-1,many,13,TRBJ2-5,.,TGCAGTGCTCCAACTCCGGGGGAAGAGACCCAGTACTTC,CSAPTPGEETQYF
TRBV6-2/TRBV6-3,.,18,TRBJ2-2,TRBD1,TGTGCCAGCAGTTCGAGGACAGGGGCTTACACCCACACCGGGGAGCTGTTTTTT,CASSSRTGAYTHTGELFF
TRBV20-1,.,15,TRBJ1-5,TRBD1,TGCAGTGCTTCCGGGACAGGGGGCAACAATCAGCCCCAGCATTTT,CSASGTGGNNQPQHF
TRBV14,many,15,TRBJ1-1,.,TGTGCCAGCAGCCCCAATAAGGGCTGGAACACTGAAGCTTTCTTT,CASSPNKGWNTEAFF
TRBV4-1,many,13,TRBJ1-5,.,TGCGCCAGCAGCCGTGGGCTCCATCAGCCCCAGCATTTT,CASSRGLHQPQHF
TRBV5-1,few,15,TRBJ2-5,.,TGCGCCAGCAGTTGGGGGGGCTTCGGAGGAGAGACCCAGTACTTC,CASSWGGFGGETQYF
TRBV6-1,.,17,TRBJ2-5,.,TGTGCCAGCAGTGAATGGGTGGAGGGGGGCACCGAAGAGACCCAGTACTTC,CASSEWVEGGTEETQYF
TRBV18,many,15,TRBJ2-7,.,TGTGCCAGCTCACCATCCGGTTGGGGCTCCTACGAGCAGTACTTC,CASSPSGWGSYEQYF
TRBV5-1,.,16,TRBJ1-1,TRBD1,TGCGCCAGCAGCGTGACAGGGGGCGTATGGAACACTGAAGCTTTCTTT,CASSVTGGVWNTEAFF